This record concerns one TCR beta chain sequence. The repertoire was sequenced with immunoSEQ multiplex PCR; TCRdb's copy has only in-frame clones and lacks some. This sample has about 40,000 clones, with over 70% found just once. The CDR3 totals 14 residues. The junction had 4 bases not matched to a gene; V was cut back by 5 bases and J by 1 base. Germline V gene sequence: CDR1 GTSNPN, CDR2 SVGIG (reference sequence). This sample was taken from a study of T cell changes during pregnancy in multiple sclerosis. The material sequenced was peripheral blood, taken in the first trimester of pregnancy. The chain links TRBV30 to TRBJ1-5, with 8 bases that match TRBD1. This receptor was obtained from a female donor in good health, enrolled as a control in a pregnancy study. CDR3 sequence: CAWATGGSNQPQHF. The CDR3 DNA is TGTGCCTGGGCTACAGGGGGGAGCAATCAGCCCCAGCATTTT.